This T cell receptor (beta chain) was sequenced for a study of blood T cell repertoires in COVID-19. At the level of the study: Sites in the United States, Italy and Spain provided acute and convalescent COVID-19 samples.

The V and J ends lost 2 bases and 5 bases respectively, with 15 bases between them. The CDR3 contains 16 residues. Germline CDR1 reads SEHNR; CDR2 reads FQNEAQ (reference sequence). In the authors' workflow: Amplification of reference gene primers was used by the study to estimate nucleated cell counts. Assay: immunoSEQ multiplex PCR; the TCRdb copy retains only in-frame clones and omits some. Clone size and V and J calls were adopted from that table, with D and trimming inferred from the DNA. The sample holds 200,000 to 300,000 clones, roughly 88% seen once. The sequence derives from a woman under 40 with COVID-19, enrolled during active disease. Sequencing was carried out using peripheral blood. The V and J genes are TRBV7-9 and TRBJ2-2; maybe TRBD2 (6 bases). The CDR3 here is CASSLTPGLQTGELFF. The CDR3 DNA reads TGTGCCAGCAGCTTAACACCGGGACTTCAAACCGGGGAGCTGTTTTTT. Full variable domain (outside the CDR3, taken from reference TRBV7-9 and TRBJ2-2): DTGVSQNPRHKITKRGQNVTFRCDPISEHNRLYWYRQTLGQGPEFLTYFQNEAQLEKSRLLSDRFSAERPKGSFSTLEIQRTEQGDSAMYLCASSLTPGLQTGELFFGEGSRLTVL.